This record concerns one T cell receptor (beta chain) sequence. This receptor's antigen is unknown. Base qualities were left out, and no much larger clone turns up one base away. This sample is drawn from a study of response to subunit inactivated influenza vaccine (dated by TCRdb to the late 2010s). A note on the overall study: The study used deep quantitative T cell receptor repertoire profiling to track responses to a trivalent subunit inactivated influenza vaccine. Study-wide conclusions, independent of this receptor: The authors proposed that each seasonal influenza vaccination may bring in only a limited number of new T cells.

The library was made by RT-PCR. The reads were generated on an Illumina HiSeq 2500. Starting from the raw public reads, TCRdb applied fastp trimming at Q25, assembled clones with MiXCR and retained in-frame beta chains. Rows are unified per CDR3 protein, each entry keeping the most common DNA and genes. The sample includes around 850,000 distinct CDR3 sequences, with less than 20% observed a single time. Under 13% of the sample rests with the top ten. The CDR3 spans 15 residues, from the cysteine through the phenylalanine. The CDR3 DNA has 45 bases and is translated from base 1. Looking up the germline V gene yields CDR1 MNHNS and CDR2 SASEGT. The junction carries 17 bases between V and J, which are trimmed by 7 bases and 5 bases respectively.

The sequenced sample was PBMCs from blood, obtained less than 6 days after vaccination. The chain couples TRBV6-1 to TRBJ2-2; the D gene is tentatively TRBD1 or TRBD2, each matching 6 bases. The sequence derives from a man aged 50-60 years who received an inactivated influenza vaccine. Donor details come from another sample of the same person, matched by shared clones. Here the CDR3 is given as CASTTQGGKTGELFF. The DNA is as follows: TGTGCCAGCACCACCCAAGGGGGGAAGACCGGGGAGCTGTTTTTT.